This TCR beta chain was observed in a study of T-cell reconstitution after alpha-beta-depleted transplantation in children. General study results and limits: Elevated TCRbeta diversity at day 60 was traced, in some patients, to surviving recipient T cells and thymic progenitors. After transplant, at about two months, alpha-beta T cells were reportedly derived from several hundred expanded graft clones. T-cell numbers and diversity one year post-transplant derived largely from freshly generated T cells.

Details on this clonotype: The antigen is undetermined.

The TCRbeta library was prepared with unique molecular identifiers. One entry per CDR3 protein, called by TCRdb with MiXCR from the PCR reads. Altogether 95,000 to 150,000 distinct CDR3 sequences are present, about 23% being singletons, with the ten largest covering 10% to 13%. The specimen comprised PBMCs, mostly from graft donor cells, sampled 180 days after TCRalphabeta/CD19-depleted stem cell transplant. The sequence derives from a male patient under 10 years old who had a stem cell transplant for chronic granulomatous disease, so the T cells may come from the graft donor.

The CDR3 loop is CASSFSGTGVLSGNTIYF. As DNA, the CDR3 is TGTGCCAGCAGCTTTTCCGGGACAGGAGTTCTCTCTGGAAACACCATATATTTT. V usage is TRBV5-5 and J usage is TRBJ1-3; 8 nucleotides line up with TRBD1. Germline V gene sequence: CDR1 SGHKS, CDR2 YYEKEE (reference sequence). V trimming: 2 bases; J trimming: 0 bases; junction bases outside the gene matches: 10. The CDR3 is made up of 18 amino acids.